Listed here are 16 T cell receptor beta chains from one sample, sequenced in a study of T-cell memory formation after mild COVID-19. Each CDR3 protein gets one entry after TCRdb re-called the 5' RACE reads with MiXCR. The table includes more than 150,000 distinct CDR3 sequences, around 10% detected once. The sequencing sample was made of PBMCs or a T cell subset sorted from them (not recorded which). These receptor sequences come from a man aged 18 to 30 who had mild COVID-19 (a few samples of this study predate the infection). Cell type and time point are not known.

The V call is TRBV20-1, the J call TRBJ2-3; 8 bases align to TRBD2. J was trimmed by 1 base and V by 0 bases; bases with no gene match: 6. Looked up from germline, CDR1 is DFQATT and CDR2 is SNEGSKA (reference sequence). CDR3 length: 16 residues. This CDR3 is CSARDRRAGGTDTQYF. As DNA, the CDR3 is TGCAGTGCTAGAGATCGGAGAGCGGGGGGCACAGATACGCAGTATTTT.

The V gene is TRBV4-3, the J gene TRBJ1-6; 10 bases fit TRBD1. V gave up 3 bases and J gave up 9 bases; unmatched junction bases: 5. The CDR3 spans 15 residues. CDR1 and CDR2 from the germline V gene are LGHNA and YSLEER. CDR3 loop: CASSQMTGGLSPLHF. The CDR3 bases are TGCGCCAGCAGCCAGATGACAGGGGGCCTTTCACCCCTCCACTTT.

This clonotype was detected only a few times. The chain uses TRBV24-1 and TRBJ2-1; D may be TRBD1 (6 bases). The germline gives CDR1 KGHDR, CDR2 SFDVKD. The V and J ends lost 3 bases and 12 bases respectively, with 17 bases between them. The CDR3 loop spans 14 amino acids. CDR3 nucleotide sequence: TGTGCCACCAGTGATCCCGGACAGCCTGGGGGGCAGTTCTTC. Protein product: CATSDPGQPGGQFF.

The V call is TRBV5-1, the J call TRBJ1-2; D may be TRBD1 (5 bases). Germline V gives CDR1 SGHRS, CDR2 YFSETQ. Between the trimmed V and J ends, which lost 2 bases and 2 bases, there was a span of 13 bases. CDR3 length equals 15 residues. This CDR3 reads CASSFRGSPNYGYTF. In nucleotides, the CDR3 is TGCGCCAGCAGCTTTAGGGGCAGCCCGAACTATGGCTACACCTTC. The full variable domain, its missing parts supplied by reference TRBV5-1 and TRBJ1-2, is KAGVTQTPRYLIKTRGQQVTLSCSPISGHRSVSWYQQTPGQGLQFLFEYFSETQRNKGNFPGRFSGRQFSNSRSEMNVSTLELGDSALYLCASSFRGSPNYGYTFGSGTRLTVV.

This clonotype was picked up a small number of times. The rearrangement links TRBV5-1 to TRBJ2-1; 8 nucleotides agree with TRBD2. The junction had 8 bases not matched to a gene; V was cut back by 0 bases and J by 3 bases. This CDR3 contains 17 residues. CDR1 and CDR2 (germline): SGHRS, YFSETQ. The CDR3 spells CASSLGWTAGGYNEQFF. In nucleotides, the CDR3 is TGCGCCAGCAGCTTGGGGTGGACGGCGGGGGGCTACAATGAGCAGTTCTTC.

The sample holds many counts of this clonotype. The rearrangement links TRBV5-1 to TRBJ1-2; tentative D call: TRBD1 (5 bases). Trimming removed 0 bases from V and 0 bases from J, with 9 bases in between. Per germline, CDR1 SGHRS and CDR2 YFSETQ. The CDR3 is 15 amino acids. CDR3 sequence: CASSLVGGTNYGYTF. The DNA of the CDR3 is TGCGCCAGCAGCTTGGTGGGGGGAACTAACTATGGCTACACCTTC.

This clonotype occurred a few times. The V gene is TRBV15, the J gene TRBJ1-3; 7 nucleotides align to TRBD1. This CDR3 has 13 residues. CDR1 and CDR2 from the germline V gene are LNHNV and YYDKDF (reference sequence). The trim removed 5 bases at V and 4 bases at J, leaving 2 bases unmatched. The chain's CDR3 is CATSGDRGNTIYF. The CDR3 DNA reads TGTGCCACCAGCGGGGACAGAGGAAACACCATATATTTT. Full variable domain (remainder filled in from reference TRBV15 and TRBJ1-3): DAMVIQNPRYQVTQFGKPVTLSCSQTLNHNVMYWYQQKSSQAPKLLFHYYDKDFNNEADTPDNFQSRRPNTSFCFLDIRSPGLGDTAMYLCATSGDRGNTIYFGEGSWLTVV.

This clonotype was seen only a few times. The rearrangement uses TRBV10-3 and TRBJ2-7; D possibly corresponds to TRBD2 (6 bases). Germline loops: CDR1 ENHRY, CDR2 SYGVKD. The CDR3 runs to 15 residues. V was pared by 2 bases and J by 1 base, with 12 bases between. As DNA, the CDR3 is TGTGCCATCAGTGAGGGAGGGTACAGGTCCTACGAGCAGTACTTC. Translated, it gives CAISEGGYRSYEQYF.

The gene calls are TRBV10-3 and TRBJ2-3; 13 positions match TRBD2. The CDR3 covers 20 residues. CDR1 is ENHRY and CDR2 is SYGVKD in the germline V gene. V dropped 6 bases and J dropped 0; count of bases not matched to a gene: 15. The CDR3: CAIRKTPGLAGRLSTDTQYF. The DNA of the CDR3 is TGTGCCATCAGAAAGACACCGGGACTAGCGGGGCGGCTTAGCACAGATACGCAGTATTTT.

This clonotype was seen a few times. V is TRBV6-2 or TRBV6-3 and J is TRBJ1-5; 9 nucleotides match TRBD1. The CDR3 has 15 residues. J gave up 5 bases and V 1 base, and 3 bases lay outside the gene matches. CDR1 and CDR2 from the germline V gene are MNHEY and SVGEGT. CDR3 sequence (DNA): TGTGCCAGCAGTTACTTCGGGACAGGGCATCAGCCCCAGCATTTT. As protein: CASSYFGTGHQPQHF.

The V call is TRBV7-3, the J call TRBJ2-7; the D gene is possibly TRBD1 (6 bases). Trimming left V 4 bases short and J 2 bases short, with 15 bases between. This CDR3 region has 15 residues. In germline, CDR1 is SGHTA, CDR2 FQGTGA. CDR3 nucleotide sequence: TGTGCCAGCAGCTCGACTGCGACAGGACCCTACGAGCAGTACTTC. Translated: CASSSTATGPYEQYF. The complete variable domain, with remaining parts taken from reference TRBV7-3 and TRBJ2-7, reads GAGVSQTPSNKVTEKGKYVELRCDPISGHTALYWYRQSLGQGPEFLIYFQGTGAADDSGLPNDRFFAVRPEGSVSTLKIQRTERGDSAVYLCASSSTATGPYEQYFGPGTRLTVT.

This clonotype was recorded at least ten times. This rearrangement joins TRBV15 to TRBJ2-3; D may be TRBD2 (6 bases). Germline V gene lookup returns CDR1 LNHNV and CDR2 YYDKDF (reference sequence). The CDR3 spans 17 residues. The V and J ends lost 1 base and 2 bases respectively, with 16 bases between them. CDR3 sequence: CATSRGSPGDPTDTQYF. The CDR3 region has the DNA TGTGCCACCAGCAGAGGGTCACCGGGGGACCCCACAGATACGCAGTATTTT. The whole variable domain, filled in from reference TRBV15 and TRBJ2-3, reads DAMVIQNPRYQVTQFGKPVTLSCSQTLNHNVMYWYQQKSSQAPKLLFHYYDKDFNNEADTPDNFQSRRPNTSFCFLDIRSPGLGDTAMYLCATSRGSPGDPTDTQYFGPGTRLTVL.

This chain uses TRBV2 with TRBJ2-5; a possible D gene is TRBD2 (6 bases). Germline-derived CDR1 and CDR2 are SNHLY and FYNNEI. The CDR3 covers 13 residues. V lost 3 bases to trimming and J lost 7 bases, with 12 bases between them. The CDR3 protein is CASSDGYGGTQYF. CDR3 coding DNA: TGTGCCAGCAGTGACGGGTACGGGGGGACCCAGTACTTC.

This clonotype was found many times. V usage is TRBV21-1 and J usage is TRBJ2-2. TRBV21-1 is an annotated pseudogene. The CDR3 spans 11 residues. The CDR3 DNA sequence: TGTGCCAGCAGGTCGAGCGGGGAGCTGTTTTTT. The encoded protein is CASRSSGELFF.

The chain is built from TRBV6-5 and TRBJ1-6; D gene ambiguous. V was shortened by 6 bases and J by 8 bases, with 11 bases between the two germline ends. CDR1 and CDR2 (germline): MNHEY, SVGAGI. This CDR3 comprises 13 residues. The CDR3 loop reads CASREKLDSPLHF. The CDR3 nucleotides read TGTGCCAGCAGGGAGAAATTGGATTCACCCCTCCACTTT.

This clonotype was observed a few times. The gene calls are TRBV6-2 or TRBV6-3 and TRBJ2-7, with a weak D call TRBD2 (6 bases). Trimming cost V 6 bases and J 6 bases, with 15 bases left between them. CDR3 length: 13 amino acids. The germline V gene has CDR1 MNHEY and CDR2 SVGEGT. The CDR3 spells CASSRSGPLEQYF. DNA for the CDR3: TGTGCCAGCAGCCGGAGCGGGCCTCTCGAGCAGTACTTC.